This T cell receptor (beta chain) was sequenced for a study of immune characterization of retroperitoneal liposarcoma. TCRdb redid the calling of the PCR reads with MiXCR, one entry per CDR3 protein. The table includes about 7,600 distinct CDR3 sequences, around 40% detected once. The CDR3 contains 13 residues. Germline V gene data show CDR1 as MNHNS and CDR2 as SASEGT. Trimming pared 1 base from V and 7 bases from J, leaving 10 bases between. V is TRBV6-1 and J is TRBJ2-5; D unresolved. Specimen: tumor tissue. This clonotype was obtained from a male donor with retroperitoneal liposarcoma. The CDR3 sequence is CASSEGSMGTQYF. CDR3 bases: TGTGCCAGCAGTGAAGGCTCAATGGGGACCCAGTACTTC.